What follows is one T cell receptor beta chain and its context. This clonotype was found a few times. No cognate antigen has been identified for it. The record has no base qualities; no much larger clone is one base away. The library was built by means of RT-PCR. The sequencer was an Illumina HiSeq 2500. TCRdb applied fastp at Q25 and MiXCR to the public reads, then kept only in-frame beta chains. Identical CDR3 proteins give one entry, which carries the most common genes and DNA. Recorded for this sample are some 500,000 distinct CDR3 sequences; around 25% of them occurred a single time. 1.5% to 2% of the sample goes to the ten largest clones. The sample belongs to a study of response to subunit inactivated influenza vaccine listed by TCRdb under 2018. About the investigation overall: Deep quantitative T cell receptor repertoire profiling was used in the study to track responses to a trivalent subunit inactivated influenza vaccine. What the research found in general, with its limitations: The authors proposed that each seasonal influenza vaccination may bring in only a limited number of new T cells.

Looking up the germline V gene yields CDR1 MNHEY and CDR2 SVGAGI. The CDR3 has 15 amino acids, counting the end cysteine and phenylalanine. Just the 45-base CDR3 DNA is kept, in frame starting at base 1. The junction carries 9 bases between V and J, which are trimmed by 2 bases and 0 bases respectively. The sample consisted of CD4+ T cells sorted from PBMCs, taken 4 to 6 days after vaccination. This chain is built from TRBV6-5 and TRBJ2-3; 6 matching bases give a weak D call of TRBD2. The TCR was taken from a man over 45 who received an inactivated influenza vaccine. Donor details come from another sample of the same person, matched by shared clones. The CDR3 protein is CASSYAGMSTDTQYF. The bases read TGTGCCAGCAGTTACGCGGGGATGAGCACAGATACGCAGTATTTT.